These 20 T cell receptor beta chains were all obtained from the same sample, sequenced in a study of tumor and adjacent non-tumor tissue in lung cancer. The library came from three nested PCR rounds adapted from ARM-PCR protocols. TCRdb re-derived calls from the multiplex PCR reads in MiXCR, one entry per CDR3 protein. Of 120,000 to 150,000 distinct CDR3 sequences listed, around 61% are singletons. No cell sorting was done before RNA was extracted from the tissue. The sequencing sample was made of lung tumor tissue. The receptors come from a man in his sixties with small cell lung cancer.

Turning to this clonotype: The germline gene is not matched at one end of the junction; a read error may be the cause. The chain couples TRBV20-1 to TRBJ2-5; D possibly uses TRBD1 or TRBD2 (5 bases each). Germline V gene data show CDR1 as DFQATT and CDR2 as SNEGSKA (reference sequence). This CDR3 has 16 residues. CDR3 sequence reads: CSAREDMERSEETQYF. The CDR3 coding sequence is TGCAGTGCTAGAGAGGACATGGAGCGATCGGAGGAGACTCAGTACTTC.

The rearrangement links TRBV4-1 to TRBJ2-7, with 7 bases lining up with TRBD2. With 3 bases clipped from V and 2 bases from J, the junction kept 10 bases outside the gene matches. The CDR3 runs 16 residues. Germline loops: CDR1 MGHRA, CDR2 YSYEKL. For the CDR3, the DNA is TGCGCCAGCAGCCACGCTAGCGGAAGGGGTCCCTACGAGCAGTACTTC. Its translation: CASSHASGRGPYEQYF.

V and J are TRBV4-1 and TRBJ2-7; TRBD2 is a possible D gene (6 bases). The CDR3 totals 13 residues. The germline gives CDR1 MGHRA, CDR2 YSYEKL. The CDR3 DNA follows: TGCGCCGGCAGTCAAGATCGTGGAGGGCGGCAGTACGTC. Protein sequence: CAGSQDRGGRQYV.

V is TRBV29-1 and J is TRBJ2-3, with D perhaps TRBD1 or TRBD2 (5 bases each). The V end lost 2 bases, the J end lost 1 base, and 7 bases lay between the germline ends. Per the germline V gene, CDR1 is SQVTM and CDR2 is ANQGSEA. The CDR3 totals 13 residues. The CDR3 region is CSVELGGTDTQYF. In DNA form, the CDR3 reads TGCAGCGTTGAATTGGGGGGCACAGATACGCAGTATTTT.

This chain uses TRBV6-5 with TRBJ1-6, with D perhaps TRBD1 (5 bases). The CDR3 totals 17 residues. CDR1 is MNHEY and CDR2 is SVGAGI in the germline V gene. CDR3 amino acids: CDSSYSGAGRVDSPLHF. The CDR3 nucleotides are TGTGATAGCAGTTACTCTGGGGCAGGCCGAGTCGATTCACCCCTCCACTTT.

As regards this clonotype: Germline is not matched at one junction end, which may reflect a read error. The chain is built from TRBV4-1 and TRBJ2-1; a weak D match, TRBD1 (6 bases). This CDR3 comprises 18 residues. The germline gives CDR1 MGHRA, CDR2 YSYEKL. CDR3 sequence (DNA): TGCGCGAGCAGCCAGGATGATACGGGACACATCTCCTACAATGAGCAGTTCTTC. It codes for CASSQDDTGHISYNEQFF.

The CDR3 loop reads CANRQELSPLIRNEQFF. DNA of the CDR3: TGCGCCAACAGGCAAGAACTCTCGCCTCTAATAAGGAATGAGCAGTTCTTC. The rearrangement joins TRBV4-1 to TRBJ2-1, with TRBD1 as a possible D gene (5 bases). The CDR3 sequence is 17 residues long. The ends were cut back, 10 bases at V and 7 bases at J, with 29 bases in the middle. The V gene's germline CDR1 is MGHRA and CDR2 YSYEKL.

Remarks on this clonotype: This may stem from a read error, because a much larger clone lies one nucleotide away. The rearrangement links TRBV20-1 to TRBJ2-1; TRBD2 matches at 8 bases. V was clipped by 6 bases and J by 7 bases; unmatched bases: 17. CDR3 length equals 16 residues. Germline loops: CDR1 DFQATT, CDR2 SNEGSKA (reference sequence). CDR3 amino acids: CSAVNPGLPGGNEQFF. The DNA for the CDR3 is TGCAGTGCCGTAAATCCGGGACTACCGGGAGGGAATGAGCAGTTCTTC.

In regard to this clonotype: It may be a read error: a sequence one base away is much more abundant. The chain has TRBV6-5 and TRBJ2-5, with D perhaps TRBD2 (6 bases). This CDR3 has 14 residues. CDR1 and CDR2 from the germline V gene are MNHEY and SVGAGI. The V and J ends lost 6 bases and 5 bases respectively, with 16 bases between them. The CDR3 sequence is CASRRLVGVETQYF. The CDR3 DNA is TGTGCCAGCAGAAGACTAGTGGGAGTTGAGACCCAGTACTTC.

The V call is TRBV20-1, the J call TRBJ2-1; no reliable D call. In germline, CDR1 is DFQATT, CDR2 SNEGSKA (reference sequence). The CDR3 is made up of 13 amino acids. Trimming pared 3 bases from V and 12 bases from J, leaving 18 bases between. The CDR3 protein is CSARDLNLHWQFF. The CDR3, as DNA: TGCAGTGCTAGGGACCTGAACCTCCATTGGCAGTTCTTC.

The chain uses TRBV28 and TRBJ2-1, with a tentative D call TRBD1 (5 bases). In germline, CDR1 is MDHEN, CDR2 SYDVKM. Trimming stripped 6 bases from V and 0 bases from J, with 15 bases between. CDR3 length equals 16 residues. The CDR3 loop reads CASRTPDITSYNEQFF. CDR3 bases: TGTGCCAGCAGGACACCGGACATCACCTCCTACAATGAGCAGTTCTTC.

This clonotype was observed once. One end of the junction does not line up with germline, which may come from a read error. The V and J genes are TRBV29-1 and TRBJ1-1, with 7 nucleotides matching TRBD1. Germline CDR1 reads SQVTM; CDR2 reads ANQGSEA. The CDR3 consists of 14 residues. CDR3 DNA: TGCAGCGTCCGGACAGGCATCATGAACACTGAGGCTTTCTTT. Translated: CSVRTGIMNTEAFF.

To note about this clonotype: This may be a read error: a much more frequent sequence differs by one nucleotide. The gene calls are TRBV11-2 and TRBJ2-1; D is ambiguous. Germline V gene lookup returns CDR1 SGHAT and CDR2 FQNNGV. CDR3 length: 11 residues. This CDR3 reads CVSSLDRKQFF. The DNA of the CDR3 is TGTGTCAGCAGCTTAGACCGGAAGCAGTTCTTC.

This clonotype was counted only a few times. This may be a read error: a much more frequent sequence differs by one nucleotide. The chain carries TRBV11-3 and TRBJ2-1; D ambiguous. The germline V gene encodes CDR1 SGHNT and CDR2 YENEEA. Trimming cost V 2 bases and J 5 bases, with 7 bases left between them. This CDR3 is 13 amino acids long. CDR3 region: CASSLSRDNEQFF. CDR3 coding DNA: TGTGCCAGCAGCTTAAGTAGGGACAATGAGCAGTTCTTC.

The rearrangement uses TRBV6-5 and TRBJ1-2, with 9 positions matching TRBD1. Trimming removed 2 bases from V and 8 bases from J; junction bases left unmatched: 6. Germline V gene lookup returns CDR1 MNHEY and CDR2 SVGAGI. This CDR3 is built from 14 residues. CDR3: CASSYIQGARGYTF. Written as DNA, the CDR3 is TGTGCCAGCAGTTACATACAGGGGGCGCGAGGCTACACCTTC.

V and J are TRBV20-1 and TRBJ2-3; 10 nucleotides agree with TRBD2. Germline-derived CDR1 and CDR2 are DFQATT and SNEGSKA (reference sequence). Trimming cost V 5 bases and J 0 bases; bases outside gene matches: 11. The CDR3 is 17 residues long. The CDR3 DNA follows: TGCAGTGCTGGCCCATCTAGCGGGAGTGCTAGCACAGATACGCAGTATTTT. It translates to CSAGPSSGSASTDTQYF.

Notes on this clonotype: A much more abundant neighbour one base away suggests this may be a read error. The chain recombines TRBV20-1 with TRBJ1-4; no clear D gene. Germline CDR1 is DFQATT and CDR2 is SNEGSKA (reference sequence). This CDR3 contains 11 residues. V was trimmed by 7 bases and J by 12 bases, leaving 15 bases between them. The CDR3 sequence is CSVPDRKELFF. The CDR3 coding sequence is TGCAGTGTTCCCGACCGGAAAGAACTGTTTTTT.

In regard to this clonotype: An end of the junction differs from the germline gene, which may be a read error. The V call is TRBV29-1, the J call TRBJ2-1, with 7 bases fitting TRBD1. Germline loops: CDR1 SQVTM, CDR2 ANQGSEA. This CDR3 region has 13 residues. CDR3 sequence: CSVTDRIYKEQFF. The DNA for the CDR3 is TGCAGCGTCACGGACAGGATCTACAAAGAGCAGTTCTTC.

Of note for this clonotype: The CDR3 end shows no conserved phenylalanine or tryptophan, and so a read error is likely. In nucleotides, the CDR3 is TGTGCCAGCAGTTTCATGACTGAAGCTTTCCTT. Protein: CASSFMTEAFL. The chain uses TRBV28 and TRBJ1-1, with no clear D. V was cut by 3 bases and J by 5 bases, with 4 bases left in between. CDR3 length: 11 residues. From germline, CDR1 is MDHEN and CDR2 SYDVKM.

Many counts were recorded for this clonotype. One end of the junction does not line up with germline, which may come from a read error. This rearrangement joins TRBV12-3 or TRBV12-4 to TRBJ2-3; 10 nucleotides match TRBD2. The CDR3 extends over 12 amino acids. The CDR3: CASSSPSGSPSW. The CDR3 DNA follows: TGTGCCAGCAGCTCACCTAGCGGGAGCCCCTCCTGG.